This T cell receptor (beta chain) was identified in a study of T cell responses to AZD1222 COVID-19 vaccine. It was second doses at about 4 or about 12 weeks that were pooled. The CDR3 length is 13 residues. Trimming pared 1 base from V and 1 base from J, leaving 2 bases between. Study observations and caveats: Spike-specific TCR depth and breadth grew after two AZD1222 doses. Unmutated variant regions are reportedly targeted by nearly half of spike-specific TCRs.

Profiling relied on immunoSEQ multiplex PCR, and the TCRdb table lists in-frame clones only, not all of them. Found here are fewer than 150,000 clones, 90% of them singletons; the top ten hold around 1.6%. With respect to this clone: The antigen is not known. Other nucleotide sequences in the sample specify the same CDR3.

The sample in question was peripheral blood, obtained 28 days after the second AZD1222 dose. This chain connects TRBV12-3 or TRBV12-4 to TRBJ1-5; no clear D. The source is an adult who received the AZD1222 COVID-19 vaccine. The DNA of the CDR3 is TGTGCCAGCAGTTTAGGAAGCAATCAGCCCCAGCATTTT. Protein: CASSLGSNQPQHF.